The sample holds a few counts of the clone carrying this T cell receptor beta chain. J was trimmed by 1 base and V by 7 bases; bases with no gene match: 9. CDR1 is LGHNA and CDR2 is YSLEER in the germline V gene. CDR3 length equals 17 residues. This record comes from a study of blood T cells in healthy people across ages. Primed by a sample-barcoded 5' primer and a J-beta primer mix, a second PCR proceeded for 7 to 11 cycles. Each CDR3 protein is one row after TCRdb ran MiXCR on the 5' RACE reads. The sample contains 1.5 million to 1.9 million distinct CDR3 sequences, 40% to 45% of which appear only once.

This chain links TRBV4-3 with TRBJ2-3; 12 bases match TRBD1. Material: blood. The receptor comes from a young woman in good health. The CDR3 DNA follows: TGCGCCAGCACCGTGGGGACAGGGGGCGAAGGCACAGATACGCAGTATTTT. This translates into CASTVGTGGEGTDTQYF.